This TCR beta chain came from a study of tumor-infiltrating lymphocytes in oesophageal squamous cell carcinoma. TCRdb reprocessed the PCR reads via MiXCR and lists one record per CDR3 protein. This table has about 24,000 distinct CDR3 sequences, about 40% appearing once. This CDR3 has 17 residues. The V gene's germline CDR1 is ENHRY and CDR2 SYGVKD. The TCR sequence derives from a male donor with esophageal squamous cell carcinoma. The sequenced sample consisted of esophageal tumor tissue. The chain joins TRBV10-3 to TRBJ2-1; TRBD2 aligns across 10 bases. The end of the DNA is better explained by TRBJ2-7, so the J call may be wrong. CDR3 DNA: TGTGCCATCAGTGAGATGGCTAGCGGGAGCCAGGCCTACGAGCAGTACTTC. It specifies CAISEMASGSQAYEQYF.